The clone carrying this TCR beta chain appeared once. What it binds is unknown. This sample is part of a study of cytomegalovirus exposure and HLA in healthy donors. Study-level findings and limits: Accurate prediction of most subjects' HLA-A and HLA-B alleles from TCR beta sequences was reported. Investigators reported 150 to 200 TCR beta chains as tied to cytomegalovirus. On later analysis, the bulk of CMV-associated TCR beta chains appeared to be HLA-restricted.

The CDR3 totals 15 residues. Trimming at V came to 6 bases and at J to 6 bases, leaving 8 bases not matched to a gene. CDR1 is SGHAT, CDR2 FQNNGV, per germline. The PCR ran on 60 Vbeta and 13 Jbeta primers. Libraries were prepared by immunoSEQ multiplex PCR; TCRdb keeps only in-frame clonotypes and omits some of them. The sample carries about 200,000 clones, about 83% recorded once. This chain joins TRBV11-2 and TRBJ2-3; 11 bases map to TRBD2. Sequencing was carried out using PBMCs. The receptor comes from a man between 40 and 49 years old in good health and CMV-seropositive. The CDR3 nucleotides read TGTGCCAGCAGTAACCTAGCGGGGGGACCGGATACGCAGTATTTT. It encodes CASSNLAGGPDTQYF.